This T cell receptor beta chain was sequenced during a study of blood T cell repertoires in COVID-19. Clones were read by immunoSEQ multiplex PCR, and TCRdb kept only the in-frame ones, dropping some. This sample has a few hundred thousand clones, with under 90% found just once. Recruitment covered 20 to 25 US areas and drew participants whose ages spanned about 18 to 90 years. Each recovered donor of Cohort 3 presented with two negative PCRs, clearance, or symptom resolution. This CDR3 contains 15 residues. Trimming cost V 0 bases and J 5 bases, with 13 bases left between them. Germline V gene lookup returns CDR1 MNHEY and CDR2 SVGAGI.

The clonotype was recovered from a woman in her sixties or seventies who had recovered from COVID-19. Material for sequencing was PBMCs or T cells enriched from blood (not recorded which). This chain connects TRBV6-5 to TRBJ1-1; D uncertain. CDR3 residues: CASSYSLGGRTEAFF. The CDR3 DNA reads TGTGCCAGCAGTTACTCGCTGGGAGGAAGGACTGAAGCTTTCTTT.